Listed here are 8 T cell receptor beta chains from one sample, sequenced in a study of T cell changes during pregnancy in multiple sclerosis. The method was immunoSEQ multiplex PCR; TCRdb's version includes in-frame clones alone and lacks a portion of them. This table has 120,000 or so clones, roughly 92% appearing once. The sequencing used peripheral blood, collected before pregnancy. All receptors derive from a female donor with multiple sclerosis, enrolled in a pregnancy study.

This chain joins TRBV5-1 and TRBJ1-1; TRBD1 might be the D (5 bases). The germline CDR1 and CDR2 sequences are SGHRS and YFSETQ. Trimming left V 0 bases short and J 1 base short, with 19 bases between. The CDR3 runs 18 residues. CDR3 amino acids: CASSLGLQDAVTNTEAFF. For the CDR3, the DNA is TGCGCCAGCAGCTTGGGTTTACAGGACGCTGTGACGAACACTGAAGCTTTCTTT. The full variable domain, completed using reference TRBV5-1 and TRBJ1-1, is KAGVTQTPRYLIKTRGQQVTLSCSPISGHRSVSWYQQTPGQGLQFLFEYFSETQRNKGNFPGRFSGRQFSNSRSEMNVSTLELGDSALYLCASSLGLQDAVTNTEAFFGQGTRLTVV.

The CDR3 region has the DNA TGTGCCAGCAGCTCCTGGGGAGGTCAGGGCAATCAGCCCCAGCATTTT. It specifies CASSSWGGQGNQPQHF. The genes are TRBV7-3 and TRBJ1-5; D is unclear. CDR1 SGHTA and CDR2 FQGTGA come from the germline V gene. This CDR3 is built from 16 residues. The V and J ends lost 4 bases and 2 bases respectively, with 15 bases between them.

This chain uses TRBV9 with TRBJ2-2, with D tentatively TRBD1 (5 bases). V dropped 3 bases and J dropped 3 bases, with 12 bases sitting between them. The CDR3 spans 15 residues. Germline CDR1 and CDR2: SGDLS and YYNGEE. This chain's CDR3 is CASSGHTGYTGELFF. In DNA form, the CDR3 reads TGTGCCAGCAGCGGGCATACAGGATACACCGGGGAGCTGTTTTTT.

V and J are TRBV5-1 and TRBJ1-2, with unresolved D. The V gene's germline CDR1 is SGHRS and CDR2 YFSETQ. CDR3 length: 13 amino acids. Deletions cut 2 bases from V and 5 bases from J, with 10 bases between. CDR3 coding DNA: TGCGCCAGCAGCTTCACAGACGCTTATGGCTACACCTTC. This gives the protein CASSFTDAYGYTF.

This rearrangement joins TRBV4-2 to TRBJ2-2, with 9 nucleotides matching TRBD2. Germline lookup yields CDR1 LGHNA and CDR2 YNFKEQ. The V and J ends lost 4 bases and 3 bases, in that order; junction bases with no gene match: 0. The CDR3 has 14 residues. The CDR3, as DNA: TGTGCCAGCAGCCGCGGGGGGGACACCGGGGAGCTGTTTTTT. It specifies CASSRGGDTGELFF.

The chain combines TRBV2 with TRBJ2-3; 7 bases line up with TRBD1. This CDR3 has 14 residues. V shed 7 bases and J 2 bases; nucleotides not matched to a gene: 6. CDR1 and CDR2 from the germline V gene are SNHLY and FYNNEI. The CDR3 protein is CASNSGTATDTQYF. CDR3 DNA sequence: TGTGCCAGCAATTCAGGGACAGCCACAGATACGCAGTATTTT.

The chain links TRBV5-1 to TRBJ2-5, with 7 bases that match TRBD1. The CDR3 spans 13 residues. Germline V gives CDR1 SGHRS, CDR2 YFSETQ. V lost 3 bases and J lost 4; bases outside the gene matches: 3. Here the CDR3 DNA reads TGCGCCAGCAGCTGGAGACAGGGAGAGACCCAGTACTTC. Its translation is CASSWRQGETQYF.

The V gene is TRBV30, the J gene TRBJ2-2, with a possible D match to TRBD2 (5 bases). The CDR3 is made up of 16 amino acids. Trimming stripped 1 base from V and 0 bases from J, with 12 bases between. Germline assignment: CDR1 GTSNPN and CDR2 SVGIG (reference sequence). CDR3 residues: CAWSGGRTSNTGELFF. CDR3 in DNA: TGTGCCTGGAGTGGAGGAAGGACTTCGAACACCGGGGAGCTGTTTTTT.